This T cell receptor (beta chain) was identified in a study of OX40 agonist ivuxolimab in advanced cancers. The sample holds one count of this clone. Some clones are missing from TCRdb's copy, which holds only in-frame ones; the method was immunoSEQ multiplex PCR. The sample holds approximately 58,000 clones, over 65% seen once. From germline, CDR1 is MNHEY and CDR2 SVGAGI. The CDR3 covers 14 residues. Trimming cost V 8 bases and J 2 bases, with 14 bases left between them. V and J are TRBV6-5 and TRBJ2-3; D gene uncertain. The receptor was isolated from an adult with an advanced solid tumor such as melanoma, head and neck, liver or kidney cancer. The source material was CD4+ or CD8+ T cells sorted from blood, sampled in a trial of the OX40 agonist ivuxolimab. In DNA, the CDR3 is TGTGCCAGCGCTTACGGCGAGATCACAGATACGCAGTATTTT. Its protein product is CASAYGEITDTQYF.